The 13 T cell receptor beta chains given below trace back to one sample, sequenced in a study of T cell changes during pregnancy in multiple sclerosis. TCRdb keeps only in-frame clones here, not all; method: immunoSEQ multiplex PCR. The table has tens of thousands of clones, 85% to 95% seen once. This sample comprised peripheral blood, obtained before pregnancy. These TCRs come from a female donor with multiple sclerosis, enrolled in a pregnancy study.

The rearrangement uses TRBV4-1 and TRBJ2-1; D gene ambiguous. This CDR3 is 15 amino acids long. Germline assignment: CDR1 MGHRA and CDR2 YSYEKL. Trimming removed 1 base at V and 3 bases at J, with 10 bases between. The CDR3 DNA is TGCGCCAGCAGCCAAGTTACACGTAACTACAATGAGCAGTTCTTC. Residues: CASSQVTRNYNEQFF.

The chain combines TRBV28 with TRBJ2-5; 7 positions match TRBD1. This CDR3 contains 14 residues. The junction had 5 bases not matched to a gene; V was cut back by 1 base and J by 6 bases. Germline CDR1 reads MDHEN; CDR2 reads SYDVKM. The CDR3: CASSLLGTVKTQYF. The CDR3 DNA sequence: TGTGCCAGCAGTTTATTAGGGACAGTGAAGACCCAGTACTTC.

This clone has just a few counts. V gene TRBV2 combines with J gene TRBJ1-5; 7 bases agree with TRBD1. Germline CDR1 SNHLY, CDR2 FYNNEI. Trimming at V came to 9 bases and at J to 4 bases, leaving 6 bases not matched to a gene. This CDR3 is built from 13 residues. This CDR3 is CASTYRGNQPQHF. Here the CDR3 DNA reads TGTGCCAGTACCTACAGGGGAAATCAGCCCCAGCATTTT.

This clone was picked up one time. The chain joins TRBV15 to TRBJ2-3; tentatively, D is TRBD2 (6 bases). With 2 bases removed from V and 6 bases from J, the gap between germline ends came to 15 bases. Germline V gene data show CDR1 as LNHNV and CDR2 as YYDKDF (reference sequence). This CDR3 is built from 15 residues. CDR3 coding DNA: TGTGCCACCAGCAGACTCGCCGGGAGAAGGGATACGCAGTATTTT. It codes for CATSRLAGRRDTQYF.

V and J are TRBV6-5 and TRBJ1-6, with D uncertain. Germline loops: CDR1 MNHEY, CDR2 SVGAGI. The CDR3 spans 14 residues. The ends were cut back, 7 bases at V and 3 bases at J, with 10 bases in the middle. This CDR3 reads CASTAGLYNSPLHF. CDR3 DNA sequence: TGTGCCAGCACCGCCGGACTCTATAATTCACCCCTCCACTTT.

This clone was seen once. The chain has TRBV9 and TRBJ2-1, with 8 bases identical to TRBD2. V trimming: 0 bases; J trimming: 4 bases; junction bases outside the gene matches: 3. Per the germline V gene, CDR1 is SGDLS and CDR2 is YYNGEE. The CDR3 length is 15 residues. CDR3 residues: CASSVDSGAYNEQFF. The CDR3 DNA follows: TGTGCCAGCAGCGTAGATAGCGGGGCTTACAATGAGCAGTTCTTC. Looking up the rest from reference TRBV9 and TRBJ2-1 gives the full variable domain: DSGVTQTPKHLITATGQRVTLRCSPRSGDLSVYWYQQSLDQGLQFLIQYYNGEERAKGNILERFSAQQFPDLHSELNLSSLELGDSALYFCASSVDSGAYNEQFFGPGTRLTVL.

The rearrangement joins TRBV19 to TRBJ1-5; 10 bases are shared with TRBD1. Germline V gene data show CDR1 as LNHDA and CDR2 as SQIVND (reference sequence). This CDR3 spans 15 amino acids. V shed 9 bases, J shed 4 bases, and the junction held 9 bases outside the gene matches. CDR3 residues: CASQRDRGPNQPQHF. The DNA for the CDR3 is TGTGCCAGCCAACGGGACAGGGGTCCTAATCAGCCCCAGCATTTT.

The chain links TRBV19 to TRBJ2-7; D ambiguous. V lost 2 bases and J 2 bases, leaving 19 bases between the germline ends. CDR3 length equals 17 residues. Germline CDR1 and CDR2: LNHDA and SQIVND (reference sequence). As DNA, the CDR3 is TGTGCCAGTAGTATAATCTCCCCCCCGGGTAAACCCTACGAGCAGTACTTC. Translation: CASSIISPPGKPYEQYF.

The CDR3 here is CASSLRGKGGAGYGYTF. DNA for the CDR3: TGTGCCAGCAGCTTAAGGGGGAAAGGAGGCGCAGGATATGGCTACACCTTC. The chain couples TRBV7-8 to TRBJ1-2; D perhaps matches TRBD1 (6 bases). In germline, CDR1 is SGHVS, CDR2 FQNEAQ. This CDR3 has 17 amino acids. V lost 2 bases, J lost 5 bases, and 21 bases lay in between.

The V and J genes are TRBV4-2 and TRBJ2-5; perhaps TRBD1 as D (6 bases). The germline V gene encodes CDR1 LGHNA and CDR2 YNFKEQ. This CDR3 has 13 residues. Trimming pared 5 bases from V and 5 bases from J, leaving 12 bases between. DNA of the CDR3: TGTGCCAGCAGCGCTCGGACAGCCGAGACCCAGTACTTC. This gives the protein CASSARTAETQYF.

The CDR3 bases are TGTGCCAGCAGTTACCGGACTTCGGGGGGCGATGAAAAACTGTTTTTT. Translating it yields CASSYRTSGGDEKLFF. The J gene is TRBJ1-4, the V gene TRBV6-5; weak D call: TRBD1 (6 bases). Per the germline V gene, CDR1 is MNHEY and CDR2 is SVGAGI. Trimming took off 2 bases at V and 6 bases at J, with 16 bases between the two ends. The CDR3 loop spans 16 amino acids.

V usage is TRBV6-5 and J usage is TRBJ1-1, with 7 nucleotides matching TRBD1. This CDR3 region has 13 residues. Germline-derived CDR1 and CDR2 are MNHEY and SVGAGI. Trimming removed 8 bases from V and 1 base from J; junction bases left unmatched: 4. In DNA form, the CDR3 reads TGTGCCAGCGCGTACAGGGGGAACACTGAAGCTTTCTTT. Protein sequence: CASAYRGNTEAFF.

This clone was detected once. The chain joins TRBV9 to TRBJ2-3; 8 nucleotides align to TRBD2. After removal of 0 bases from V and 0 bases from J, the junction contained 9 bases not matched to a gene. The CDR3 is made up of 18 amino acids. Germline values: CDR1 SGDLS, CDR2 YYNGEE. CDR3 sequence: CASSVASPSGHSTDTQYF. The CDR3 bases are TGTGCCAGCAGCGTAGCAAGTCCTAGCGGGCACAGCACAGATACGCAGTATTTT.